A single T cell receptor (beta chain) is shown here with its context. What it binds is unknown. The data were taken from a study of cytomegalovirus exposure and HLA in healthy donors. General observations from the study: Most of the TCR beta V segments (in an earlier analysis) were productive either about 87% or about 30% of the time.

The germline V gene encodes CDR1 SGHTA and CDR2 FQGNSA. With 2 bases clipped from V and 7 bases from J, the junction kept 4 bases outside the gene matches. The CDR3 runs to 14 residues. PCR involved 60 Vbeta and 13 Jbeta primers. Data came from immunoSEQ multiplex PCR; TCRdb stores just in-frame clones and leaves some out. Of over 100,000 clones listed, 65% to 80% are singletons. V usage is TRBV7-2 and J usage is TRBJ2-1, with TRBD1 matching 8 bases. The sequence derives from a man younger than 40 in good health and CMV-seropositive. The sequenced sample was PBMCs. The CDR3 spells CASSLPTGVNEQFF. The DNA for the CDR3 is TGTGCCAGCAGCTTACCGACAGGGGTGAATGAGCAGTTCTTC.